A selection of T cell receptor beta chains follows, all from one sample in a study of vaccination effects on CD4 cells after COVID-19. Generated by immunoSEQ multiplex PCR, the TCRdb table keeps only in-frame clones and is missing some. The repertoire consists of tens of thousands of clones, with more than 60% occurring once and the leading ten covering about 22%. What these receptors recognize is not known. The input for sequencing was CD4+ T cells from PBMCs cultured with SARS-CoV-2 spike peptides, taken before COVID-19 vaccination. All receptors come from a human donor who received a COVID-19 vaccine. The CDR3 runs from the conserved cysteine through the conserved F or W. D genes are given only for firm matches. The size field is filled for only some rows; it gives once, few, many or a size class.

clone_size d_call j_call v_call cdr3_aa cdr3_nt
NA TRBD2 TRBJ2-1 TRBV18 CASSPRLAGGISYNEQFF TGTGCCAGCTCACCACGACTAGCGGGAGGGATCTCCTACAATGAGCAGTTCTTC
NA TRBD2 TRBJ2-1 TRBV28 CASSERTSGISYNEQFF TGTGCCAGCAGTGAAAGGACTAGCGGGATTTCCTACAATGAGCAGTTCTTC
NA NA TRBJ2-7 TRBV2 CAARTAILGQYF TGTGCCGCACGGACAGCGATTTTAGGGCAGTACTTC
once NA TRBJ2-1 TRBV20-1 CSASTYNEQFF TGCAGTGCTAGCACCTACAATGAGCAGTTCTTC
NA NA TRBJ1-3 TRBV20-1 CSASPTDRNTIYF TGCAGTGCTAGTCCTACAGACCGAAACACCATATATTTT
NA NA TRBJ2-7 TRBV2 CASMGSYEQYF TGTGCCAGCATGGGCTCCTACGAGCAGTACTTC
NA NA TRBJ2-3 TRBV7-9 CASRPRTDFTDTQYF TGTGCCAGCAGACCCCGGACAGATTTCACAGATACGCAGTATTTT
once NA TRBJ1-2 TRBV7-9 CASSPRANYGYTF TGTGCCAGCAGCCCCAGGGCTAACTATGGCTACACCTTC
NA TRBD2 TRBJ2-7 TRBV18 CASSPRRESSYEQYF TGTGCCAGCTCACCACGGCGGGAGTCTTCTTACGAGCAGTACTTC
NA TRBD1 TRBJ2-6 TRBV19 CASSRDRESPGANVLTF TGTGCCAGTAGTCGGGACAGGGAGAGTCCTGGGGCCAACGTCCTGACTTTC
NA TRBD2 TRBJ2-7 TRBV7-2 CASSLATGGLPYEQYF TGTGCCAGCAGCTTAGCGACGGGGGGGCTTCCCTACGAGCAGTACTTC
NA NA TRBJ1-5 TRBV30 CAWSRVGGQPQHF TGTGCCTGGAGTCGCGTGGGCGGTCAGCCCCAGCATTTT
NA TRBD2 TRBJ2-7 TRBV5-4 CASSRAGGPYEQYF TGTGCCAGCAGCAGAGCGGGAGGTCCCTACGAGCAGTACTTC
few NA TRBJ1-2 TRBV4-3 CASSHEQGYGYTF TGCGCCAGCAGCCACGAACAGGGCTATGGCTACACCTTC
NA TRBD1 TRBJ1-1 TRBV19 CATRTGGGTEAFF TGTGCCACCCGGACAGGGGGTGGAACTGAAGCTTTCTTT
NA NA TRBJ1-2 TRBV16 CASSQTGLGGYTF TGTGCCAGCAGCCAGACGGGGCTGGGCGGCTACACCTTC
NA TRBD1 TRBJ1-2 TRBV6-5 CASKKRDRGMGYTF TGTGCCAGCAAGAAGCGTGACAGGGGTATGGGCTACACCTTC
few NA TRBJ2-2 TRBV18 CASSPTDTGELFF TGTGCCAGCTCACCAACCGATACCGGGGAGCTGTTTTTT
NA NA TRBJ2-2 TRBV2 CASRTWGHANTGELFF TGTGCCAGCAGGACCTGGGGACACGCGAACACCGGGGAGCTGTTTTTT
NA NA TRBJ1-1 TRBV5-1 CASSPIGGTEAFF TGCGCCAGCAGCCCCATAGGGGGGACTGAAGCTTTCTTT
few TRBD1 TRBJ2-1 TRBV2 CASTRQGLGNEQFF TGTGCCAGCACAAGACAGGGGTTAGGCAATGAGCAGTTCTTC
NA TRBD1 TRBJ2-4 TRBV5-1 CASSGTGGGNIQYF TGCGCCAGCAGCGGGACAGGGGGGGGAAACATTCAGTACTTC